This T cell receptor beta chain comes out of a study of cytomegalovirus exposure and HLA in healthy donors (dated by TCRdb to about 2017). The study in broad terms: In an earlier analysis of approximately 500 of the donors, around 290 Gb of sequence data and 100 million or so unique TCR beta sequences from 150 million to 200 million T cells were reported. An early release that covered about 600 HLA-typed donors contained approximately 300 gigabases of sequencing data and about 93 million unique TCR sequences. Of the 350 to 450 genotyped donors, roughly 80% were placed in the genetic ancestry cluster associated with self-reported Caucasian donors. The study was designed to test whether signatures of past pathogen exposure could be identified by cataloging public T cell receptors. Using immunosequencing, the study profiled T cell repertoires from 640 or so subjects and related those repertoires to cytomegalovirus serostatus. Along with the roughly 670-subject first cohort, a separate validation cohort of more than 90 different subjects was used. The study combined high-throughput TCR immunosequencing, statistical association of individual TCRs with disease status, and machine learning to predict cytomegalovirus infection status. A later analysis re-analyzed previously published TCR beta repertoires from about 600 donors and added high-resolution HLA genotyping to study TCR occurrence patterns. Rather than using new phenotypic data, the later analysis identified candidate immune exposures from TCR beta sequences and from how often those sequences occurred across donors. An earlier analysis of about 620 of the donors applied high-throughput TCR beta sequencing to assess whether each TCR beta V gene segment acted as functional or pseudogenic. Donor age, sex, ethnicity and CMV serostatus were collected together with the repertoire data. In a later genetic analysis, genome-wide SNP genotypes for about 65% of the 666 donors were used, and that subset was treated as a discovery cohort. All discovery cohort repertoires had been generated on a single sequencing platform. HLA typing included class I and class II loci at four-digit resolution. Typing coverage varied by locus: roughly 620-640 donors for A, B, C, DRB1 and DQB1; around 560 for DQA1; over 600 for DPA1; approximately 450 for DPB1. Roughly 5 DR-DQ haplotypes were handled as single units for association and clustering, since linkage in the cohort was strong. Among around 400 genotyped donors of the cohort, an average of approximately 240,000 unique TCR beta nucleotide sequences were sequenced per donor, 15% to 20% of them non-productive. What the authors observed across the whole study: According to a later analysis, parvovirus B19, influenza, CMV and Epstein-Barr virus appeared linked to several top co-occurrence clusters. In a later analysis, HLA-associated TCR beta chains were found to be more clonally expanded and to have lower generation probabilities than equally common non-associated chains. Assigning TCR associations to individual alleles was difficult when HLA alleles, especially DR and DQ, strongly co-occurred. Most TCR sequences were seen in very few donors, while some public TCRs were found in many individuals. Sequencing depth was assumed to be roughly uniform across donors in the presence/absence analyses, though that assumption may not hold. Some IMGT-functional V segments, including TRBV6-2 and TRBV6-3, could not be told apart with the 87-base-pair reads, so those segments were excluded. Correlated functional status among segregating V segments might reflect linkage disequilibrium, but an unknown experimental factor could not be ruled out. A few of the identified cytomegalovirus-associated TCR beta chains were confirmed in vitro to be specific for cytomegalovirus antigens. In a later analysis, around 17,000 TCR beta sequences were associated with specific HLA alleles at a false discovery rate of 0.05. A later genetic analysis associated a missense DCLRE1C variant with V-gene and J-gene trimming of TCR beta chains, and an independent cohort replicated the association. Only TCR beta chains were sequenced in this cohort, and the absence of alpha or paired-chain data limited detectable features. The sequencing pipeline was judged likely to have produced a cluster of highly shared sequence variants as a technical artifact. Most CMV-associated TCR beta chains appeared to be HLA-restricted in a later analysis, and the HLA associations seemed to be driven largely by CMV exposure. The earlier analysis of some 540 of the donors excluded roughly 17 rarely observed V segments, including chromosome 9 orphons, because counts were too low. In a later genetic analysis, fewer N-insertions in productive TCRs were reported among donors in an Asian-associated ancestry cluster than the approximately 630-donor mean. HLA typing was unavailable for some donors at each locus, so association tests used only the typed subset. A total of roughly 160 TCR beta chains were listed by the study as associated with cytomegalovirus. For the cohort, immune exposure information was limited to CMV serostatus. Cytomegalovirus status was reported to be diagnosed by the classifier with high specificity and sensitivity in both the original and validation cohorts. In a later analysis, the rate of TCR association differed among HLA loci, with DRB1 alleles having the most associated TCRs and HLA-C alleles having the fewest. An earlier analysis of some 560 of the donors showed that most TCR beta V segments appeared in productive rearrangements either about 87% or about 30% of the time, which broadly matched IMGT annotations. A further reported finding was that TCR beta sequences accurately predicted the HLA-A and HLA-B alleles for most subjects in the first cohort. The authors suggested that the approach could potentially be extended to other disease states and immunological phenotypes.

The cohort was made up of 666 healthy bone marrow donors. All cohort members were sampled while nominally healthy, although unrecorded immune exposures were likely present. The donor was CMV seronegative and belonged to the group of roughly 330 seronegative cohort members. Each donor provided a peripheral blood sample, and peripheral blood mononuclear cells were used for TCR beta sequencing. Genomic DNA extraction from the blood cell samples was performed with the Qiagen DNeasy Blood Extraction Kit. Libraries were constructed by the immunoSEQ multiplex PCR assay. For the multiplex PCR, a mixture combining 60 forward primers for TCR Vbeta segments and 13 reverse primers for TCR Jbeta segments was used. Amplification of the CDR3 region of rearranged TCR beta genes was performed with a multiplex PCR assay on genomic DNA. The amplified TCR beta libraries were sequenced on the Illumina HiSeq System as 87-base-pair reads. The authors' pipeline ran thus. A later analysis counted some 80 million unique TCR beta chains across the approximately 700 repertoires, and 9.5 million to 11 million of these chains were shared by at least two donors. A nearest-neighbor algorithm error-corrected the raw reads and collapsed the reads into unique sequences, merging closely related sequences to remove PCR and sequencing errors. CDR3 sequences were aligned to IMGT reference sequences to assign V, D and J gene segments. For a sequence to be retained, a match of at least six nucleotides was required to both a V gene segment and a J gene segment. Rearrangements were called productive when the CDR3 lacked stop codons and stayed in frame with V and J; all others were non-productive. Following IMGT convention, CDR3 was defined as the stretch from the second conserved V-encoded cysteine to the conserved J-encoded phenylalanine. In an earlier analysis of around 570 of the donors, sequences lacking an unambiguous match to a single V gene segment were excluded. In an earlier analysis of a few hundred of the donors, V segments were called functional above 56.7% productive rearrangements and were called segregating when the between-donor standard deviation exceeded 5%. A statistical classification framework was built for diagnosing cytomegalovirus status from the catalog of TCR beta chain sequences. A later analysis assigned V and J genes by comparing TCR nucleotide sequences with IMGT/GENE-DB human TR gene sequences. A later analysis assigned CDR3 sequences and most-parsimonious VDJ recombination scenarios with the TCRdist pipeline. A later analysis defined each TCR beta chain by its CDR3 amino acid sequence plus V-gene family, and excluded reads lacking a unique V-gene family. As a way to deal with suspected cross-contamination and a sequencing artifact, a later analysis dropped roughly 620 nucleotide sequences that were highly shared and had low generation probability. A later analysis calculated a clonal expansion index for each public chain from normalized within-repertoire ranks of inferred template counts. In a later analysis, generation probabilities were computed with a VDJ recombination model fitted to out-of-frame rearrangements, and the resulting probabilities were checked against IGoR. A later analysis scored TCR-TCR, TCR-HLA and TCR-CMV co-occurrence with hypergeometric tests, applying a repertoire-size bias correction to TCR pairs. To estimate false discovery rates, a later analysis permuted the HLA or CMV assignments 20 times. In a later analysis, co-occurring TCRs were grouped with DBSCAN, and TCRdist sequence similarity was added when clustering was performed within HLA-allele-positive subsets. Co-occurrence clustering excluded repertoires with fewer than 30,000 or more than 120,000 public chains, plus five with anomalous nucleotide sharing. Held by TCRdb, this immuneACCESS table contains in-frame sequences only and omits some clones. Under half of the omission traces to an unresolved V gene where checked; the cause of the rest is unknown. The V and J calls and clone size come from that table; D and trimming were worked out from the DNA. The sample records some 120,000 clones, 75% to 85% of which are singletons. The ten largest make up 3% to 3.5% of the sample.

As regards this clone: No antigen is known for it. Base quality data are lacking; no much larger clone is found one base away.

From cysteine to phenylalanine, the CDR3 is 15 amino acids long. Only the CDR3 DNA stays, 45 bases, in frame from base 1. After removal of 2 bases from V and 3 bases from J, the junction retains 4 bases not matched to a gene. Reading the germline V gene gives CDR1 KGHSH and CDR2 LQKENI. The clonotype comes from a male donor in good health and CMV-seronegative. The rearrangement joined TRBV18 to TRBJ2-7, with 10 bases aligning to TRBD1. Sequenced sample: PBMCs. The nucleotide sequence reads TGTGCCAGCTCACCATCCGGGACAGGGGACTACGAGCAGTACTTC. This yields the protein CASSPSGTGDYEQYF. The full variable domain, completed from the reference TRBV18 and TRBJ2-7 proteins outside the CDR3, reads NAGVMQNPRHLVRRRGQEARLRCSPMKGHSHVYWYRQLPEEGLKFMVYLQKENIIDESGMPKERFSAEFPKEGPSILRIQQVVRGDSAAYFCASSPSGTGDYEQYFGPGTRLTVT.